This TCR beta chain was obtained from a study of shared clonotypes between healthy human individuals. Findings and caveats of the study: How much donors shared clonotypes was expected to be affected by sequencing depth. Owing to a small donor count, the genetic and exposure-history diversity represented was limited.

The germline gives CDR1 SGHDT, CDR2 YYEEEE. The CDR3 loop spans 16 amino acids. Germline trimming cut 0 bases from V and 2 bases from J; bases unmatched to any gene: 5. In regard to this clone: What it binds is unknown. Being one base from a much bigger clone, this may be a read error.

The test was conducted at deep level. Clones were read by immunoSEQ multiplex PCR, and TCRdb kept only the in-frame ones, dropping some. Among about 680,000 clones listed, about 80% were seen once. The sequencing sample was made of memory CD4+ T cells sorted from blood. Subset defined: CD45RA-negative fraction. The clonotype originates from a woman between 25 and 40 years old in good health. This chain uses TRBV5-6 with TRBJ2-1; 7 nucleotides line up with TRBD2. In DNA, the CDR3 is TGTGCCAGCAGCTTGGTGGTGCTAGCGGCCTACAATGAGCAGTTCTTC. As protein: CASSLVVLAAYNEQFF.